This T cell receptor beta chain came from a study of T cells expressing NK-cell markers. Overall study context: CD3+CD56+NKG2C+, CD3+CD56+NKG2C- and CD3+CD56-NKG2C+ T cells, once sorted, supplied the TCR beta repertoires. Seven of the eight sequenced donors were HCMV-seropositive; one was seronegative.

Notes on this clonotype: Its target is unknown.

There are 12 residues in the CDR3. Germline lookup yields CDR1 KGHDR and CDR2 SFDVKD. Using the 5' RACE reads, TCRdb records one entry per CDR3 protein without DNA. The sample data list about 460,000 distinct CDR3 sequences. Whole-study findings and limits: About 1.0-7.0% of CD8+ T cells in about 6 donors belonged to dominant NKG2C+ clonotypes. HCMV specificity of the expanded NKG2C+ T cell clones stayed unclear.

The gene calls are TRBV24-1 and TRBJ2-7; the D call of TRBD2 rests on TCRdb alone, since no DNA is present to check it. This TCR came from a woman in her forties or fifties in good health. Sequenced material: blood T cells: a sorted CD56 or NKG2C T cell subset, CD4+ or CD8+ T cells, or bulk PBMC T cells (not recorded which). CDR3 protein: CATSDVSGVQYF.